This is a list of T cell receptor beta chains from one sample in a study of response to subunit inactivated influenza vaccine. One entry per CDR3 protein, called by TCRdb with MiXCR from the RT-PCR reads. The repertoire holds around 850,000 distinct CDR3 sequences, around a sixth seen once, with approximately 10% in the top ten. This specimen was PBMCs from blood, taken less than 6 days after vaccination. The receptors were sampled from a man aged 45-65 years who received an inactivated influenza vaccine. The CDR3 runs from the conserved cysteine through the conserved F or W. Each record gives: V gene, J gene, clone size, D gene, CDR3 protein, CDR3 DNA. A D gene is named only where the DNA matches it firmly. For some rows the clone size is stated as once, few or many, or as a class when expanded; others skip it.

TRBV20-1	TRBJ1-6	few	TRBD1	CSALVGTALSPLHF	TGCAGTGCTCTGGTAGGGACAGCGCTTTCACCCCTCCACTTT
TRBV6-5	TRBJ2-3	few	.	CASSYADSLIGDTQYF	TGTGCCAGCAGTTACGCCGACAGCTTAATAGGGGATACGCAGTATTTT
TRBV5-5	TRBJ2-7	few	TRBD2	CASSLLLAGGQEQYF	TGTGCCAGCAGCTTACTGCTAGCGGGAGGGCAAGAGCAGTACTTC
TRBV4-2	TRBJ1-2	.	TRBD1	CASSQVGQGRDYGYTF	TGTGCCAGCAGCCAAGTGGGACAGGGTCGGGACTATGGCTACACCTTC
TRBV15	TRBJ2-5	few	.	CATSRDYPTGSQETQYF	TGTGCCACCAGCAGAGATTACCCCACAGGGTCCCAAGAGACCCAGTACTTC
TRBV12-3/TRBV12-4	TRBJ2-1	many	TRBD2	CASSFLAGGRDEQFF	TGTGCCAGCAGTTTCCTTGCGGGGGGTCGGGATGAGCAGTTCTTC
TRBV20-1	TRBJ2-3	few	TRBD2	CSAEPSTGGGDTQYF	TGCAGTGCAGAACCCTCAACGGGAGGGGGAGATACGCAGTATTTT
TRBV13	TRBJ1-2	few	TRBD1	CASSPLQGSHGYTF	TGTGCCAGCAGCCCTCTACAGGGGAGCCATGGCTACACCTTC
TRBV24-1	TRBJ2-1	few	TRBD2	CATSDLTLAGNEQFF	TGTGCCACCAGTGATTTAACCCTAGCGGGCAATGAGCAGTTCTTC
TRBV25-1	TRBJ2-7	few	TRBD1	CASSESVTGGSEQYF	TGTGCCAGCAGTGAATCGGTGACAGGGGGCTCCGAGCAGTACTTC
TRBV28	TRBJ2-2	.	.	CASSFAPHGELFF	TGTGCCAGCAGTTTCGCCCCTCACGGGGAGCTGTTTTTT
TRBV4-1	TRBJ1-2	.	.	CASSQDQVGSYGYTF	TGCGCCAGCAGCCAAGACCAGGTGGGATCATATGGCTACACCTTC
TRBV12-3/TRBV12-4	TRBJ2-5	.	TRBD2	CASSFLRAGGRETQYF	TGTGCCAGCAGTTTTTTGAGAGCGGGAGGGCGGGAGACCCAGTACTTC
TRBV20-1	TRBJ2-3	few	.	CSARSPRESTDTQYF	TGCAGTGCTAGGTCCCCCAGGGAAAGCACAGATACGCAGTATTTT
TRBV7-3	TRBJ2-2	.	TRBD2	CASSRLAVTGELFF	TGTGCCAGCAGCCGACTAGCGGTTACCGGGGAGCTGTTTTTT
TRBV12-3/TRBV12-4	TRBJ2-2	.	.	CASSLGVLTIPGELFF	TGTGCCAGCAGTTTAGGGGTTCTGACGATCCCCGGGGAGCTGTTTTTT
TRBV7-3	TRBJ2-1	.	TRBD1	CASSPTGGPFSYNEQFF	TGTGCCAGCAGCCCCACAGGGGGCCCTTTCTCCTACAATGAGCAGTTCTTC
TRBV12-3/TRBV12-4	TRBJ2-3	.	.	CASTVLDTQYF	TGTGCCAGCACCGTTCTAGATACGCAGTATTTT
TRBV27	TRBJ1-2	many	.	CASSWTANYGYTF	TGTGCCAGCAGTTGGACAGCTAACTATGGCTACACCTTC
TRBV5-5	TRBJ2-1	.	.	CASSLVGAASNEQFF	TGTGCCAGCAGCTTGGTGGGCGCAGCCTCCAATGAGCAGTTCTTC
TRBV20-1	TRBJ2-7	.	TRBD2	CSARGGSPYEQYF	TGCAGTGCTAGGGGCGGGAGTCCCTACGAGCAGTACTTC
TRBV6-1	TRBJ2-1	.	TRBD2	CASSEDAGGIHNEQFF	TGTGCCAGCAGTGAAGACGCGGGGGGAATCCACAATGAGCAGTTCTTC
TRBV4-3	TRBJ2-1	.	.	CASSQDPDGSSYNEQFF	TGCGCCAGCAGCCAAGATCCGGACGGTAGCTCCTACAATGAGCAGTTCTTC
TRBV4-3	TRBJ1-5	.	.	CASSQASGLTQHF	TGCGCCAGCAGCCAAGCCAGTGGTTTGACCCAGCATTTT
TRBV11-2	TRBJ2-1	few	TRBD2	CASSFLASGRAIYNEQFF	TGTGCCAGCAGCTTCTTGGCTAGCGGGAGGGCCATCTACAATGAGCAGTTCTTC
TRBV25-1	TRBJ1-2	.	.	CASSDLRTSYGYTF	TGTGCCAGCAGTGACCTGAGGACCAGCTATGGCTACACCTTC
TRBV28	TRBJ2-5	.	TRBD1	CASSRPPATGSETQYF	TGTGCCAGCAGTCGCCCTCCCGCGACAGGGAGTGAGACCCAGTACTTC